Detailed here is one TCR beta chain. Libraries were prepared by immunoSEQ multiplex PCR; TCRdb keeps only in-frame clonotypes and omits some of them. The data show approximately 17,000 clones, with more than 75% seen just once and 9.5% to 11% held by the top ten. This entry comes from a study of technical replicates of blood from a few donors. Germline CDR1 and CDR2: SGHTA and FQGTGA. This CDR3 comprises 15 residues. Trimming removed 5 bases from V and 0 bases from J, with 10 bases in between. The chain recombines TRBV7-3 with TRBJ2-2; D remains unclear. The origin of this receptor is a human donor in good health. The sequenced sample consisted of PBMCs. CDR3 nucleotides: TGTGCCAGCAGCCGTAGCCGCACGAACACCGGGGAGCTGTTTTTT. Translating gives CASSRSRTNTGELFF.